The rows below give T cell receptor beta chains drawn from one sample of a study of blood T cell repertoires in COVID-19. Sequencing was performed with immunoSEQ multiplex PCR; in TCRdb, only in-frame clones are kept and a portion is missing. The table includes about 62,000 clones, around 90% detected once. The sequenced material came from peripheral blood. The receptors derive from an older man with acute or convalescent COVID-19. CDR3s include the opening cysteine and the closing phenylalanine or tryptophan. The order of the fields is J gene, D gene, V gene, CDR3 protein. A D gene is named only where the DNA matches it firmly.

j_gene: TRBJ1-5
d_gene: -
v_gene: TRBV27
CDR3aa: CASSLWGDNQPQHF

j_gene: TRBJ2-1
d_gene: -
v_gene: TRBV5-1
CDR3aa: CASSLVGSGYNEQFF

j_gene: TRBJ2-7
d_gene: TRBD1
v_gene: TRBV18
CDR3aa: CASSLKPGQGLYEQYF

j_gene: TRBJ1-5
d_gene: -
v_gene: TRBV15
CDR3aa: CATSREAGPQHF

j_gene: TRBJ1-5
d_gene: -
v_gene: TRBV6-5
CDR3aa: CASSLGGNSNQPQHF

j_gene: TRBJ1-2
d_gene: -
v_gene: TRBV12-3/TRBV12-4
CDR3aa: CASTKSEDSYTF

j_gene: TRBJ2-7
d_gene: -
v_gene: TRBV19
CDR3aa: CASSAGVSYEQYF

j_gene: TRBJ1-2
d_gene: -
v_gene: TRBV27
CDR3aa: CASSSPGGAEKGYTF

j_gene: TRBJ1-6
d_gene: TRBD1
v_gene: TRBV5-1
CDR3aa: CASSLGQGQSPLHF

j_gene: TRBJ2-3
d_gene: TRBD2
v_gene: TRBV15
CDR3aa: CATSREASGFTDTQYF

j_gene: TRBJ1-5
d_gene: TRBD1
v_gene: TRBV27
CDR3aa: CASIYDRVNQPQHF

j_gene: TRBJ2-7
d_gene: TRBD2
v_gene: TRBV10-3
CDR3aa: CAISELREGEQYF